A selection of T cell receptor beta chains follows, all from one sample in a study of CD8+CD57+ T cells in acquired aplastic anemia. Using its own MiXCR run on the reads, TCRdb lists one record per CDR3 protein. The table records under 200,000 distinct CDR3 sequences, around 48% of them present only once. Input material: sorted CD4+, CD8+, or CD8+CD57+ T cells (not recorded which) from PBMCs. The receptors were gathered from a human donor with aplastic anemia. Each CDR3 is given with its conserved first and last residue. Each record gives: clone size, J gene, CDR3 length, D gene, V gene, CDR3 protein, CDR3 DNA. The D gene is left open where the match is weak. Clone size is stated in some rows and not others, as once, few, many or a class when expanded.

>NA|TRBJ1-2|14|TRBD1|TRBV29-1
CSARTPGQGYGYTF
TGCAGCGCCCGAACTCCGGGACAGGGCTATGGCTACACCTTC
>NA|TRBJ2-3|15|NA|TRBV6-6
CASSSPDSGTGTQYF
TGTGCCAGCAGTTCCCCGGACAGTGGCACAGGTACGCAGTATTTT
>NA|TRBJ2-5|14|TRBD1|TRBV10-3
CAIGQGTGRETQYF
TGTGCCATCGGCCAAGGGACAGGACGAGAGACCCAGTACTTC
>NA|TRBJ2-5|13|TRBD2|TRBV29-1
CSVIAGDMETQYF
TGCAGCGTCATAGCGGGGGATATGGAGACCCAGTACTTC
>few|TRBJ2-3|14|NA|TRBV2
CASRGRVSTDTQYF
TGTGCCAGTAGGGGACGGGTTAGCACAGATACGCAGTATTTT
>NA|TRBJ2-3|14|NA|TRBV10-3
CAITRGSSEDTQYF
TGTGCCATCACCCGGGGGTCTAGCGAAGATACGCAGTATTTT
>NA|TRBJ2-7|13|NA|TRBV5-1
CASSLTLEGEQYF
TGCGCCAGCAGCTTGACTTTGGAGGGCGAGCAGTACTTC
>few|TRBJ1-2|14|NA|TRBV29-1
CSVEDPQLNYGYTF
TGCAGCGTTGAAGATCCACAGCTAAACTATGGCTACACCTTC
>many|TRBJ2-5|15|NA|TRBV5-8
CASSSGSLERETQYF
TGTGCCAGCAGCTCGGGATCACTAGAGAGAGAGACCCAGTACTTC
>many|TRBJ2-5|12|NA|TRBV27
CASSKTQETQYF
TGTGCCAGCAGTAAGACCCAAGAGACCCAGTACTTC
>NA|TRBJ1-4|14|NA|TRBV2
CASSGLTGGEKLFF
TGTGCCAGCAGTGGTTTAACCGGCGGGGAAAAACTGTTTTTT
>NA|TRBJ1-1|14|TRBD1|TRBV5-1
CASNLQGAGTEAFF
TGCGCCAGCAACCTACAGGGGGCTGGCACTGAAGCTTTCTTT
>NA|TRBJ1-1|11|NA|TRBV20-1
CSARSNTEAFF
TGCAGTGCTAGGTCGAACACTGAAGCTTTCTTT